The clone carrying this T cell receptor beta chain was found once. No antigen is known for it. This specimen comes from a study of T cell responses to AZD1222 COVID-19 vaccine. Study-wide findings and caveats: CD4 TCRs linked to vaccination spanned spike, dominating at 160-218 and 743-854.

The CDR3 is 18 residues long. Germline lookup yields CDR1 LNHDA and CDR2 SQIVND (reference sequence). J was trimmed by 0 bases and V by 6 bases; bases with no gene match: 6. Samples with a second dose at about 4 or about 12 weeks were pooled together. Generated by immunoSEQ multiplex PCR, the TCRdb table keeps only in-frame clones and is missing some. The repertoire holds tens of thousands of clones, with roughly 90% as singletons. The source material was peripheral blood, sampled 28 days after the second AZD1222 dose. This receptor was identified in an adult who received the AZD1222 COVID-19 vaccine. The rearrangement links TRBV19 to TRBJ2-2; the match to TRBD2 covers 14 bases. The CDR3 region has the DNA TGTGCCAGTAGCCAACCGACTAGCGGGGGGGCGAACACCGGGGAGCTGTTTTTT. It translates to CASSQPTSGGANTGELFF.